This TCR beta chain was obtained from a study of blood T cells in healthy people across ages. PBMCs numbering at least 6.5 million were isolated per sample. Germline V lookup: CDR1 MNHEY, CDR2 SVGAGI. The CDR3 loop spans 12 amino acids. With 6 bases removed from V and 0 bases from J, the gap between germline ends came to 5 bases. Combining a sample-barcoded 5' primer with a J-beta primer mix, a second PCR ran for roughly 7 to 11 cycles. TCRdb passed the 5' RACE reads through MiXCR, listing each CDR3 protein once. The data show 850,000 to 1,100,000 distinct CDR3 sequences, 30% to 40% seen once. The sample comprised blood. The receptor comes from a man aged 18-30 years in good health. This rearrangement joins TRBV6-5 to TRBJ1-1; D ambiguous. CDR3 sequence (DNA): TGTGCCAGCAGATCCTTGAACACTGAAGCTTTCTTT. This sequence encodes CASRSLNTEAFF.